The present entry profiles one T cell receptor (beta chain) with its context. These data belong to a study of blood T cell repertoires in COVID-19. Clones were read by immunoSEQ multiplex PCR, and TCRdb kept only the in-frame ones, dropping some. The sample yields 18,000 or so clones, roughly nine tenths seen once. V gave up 1 base and J gave up 4 bases; unmatched junction bases: 6. CDR3 length: 16 residues. Germline CDR1 reads MNHNS; CDR2 reads SASEGT. Source material: peripheral blood. This TCR derives from a man aged 55 to 70 with active COVID-19. The chain combines TRBV6-1 with TRBJ2-5; 10 positions agree with TRBD2. In DNA form, the CDR3 reads TGTGCCAGCAGTGAAGTCGGCCTAGCGGGAGTAGAGACCCAGTACTTC. Translation: CASSEVGLAGVETQYF.